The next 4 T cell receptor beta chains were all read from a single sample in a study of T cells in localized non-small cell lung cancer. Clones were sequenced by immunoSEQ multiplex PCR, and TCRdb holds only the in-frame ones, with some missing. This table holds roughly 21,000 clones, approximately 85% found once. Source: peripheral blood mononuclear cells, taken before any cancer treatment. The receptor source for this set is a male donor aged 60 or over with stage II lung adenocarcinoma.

CDR3 residues: CASSLPQGTTQETQYF. Written as DNA, the CDR3 is TGTGCCAGCAGTTTACCGCAGGGCACCACTCAAGAGACCCAGTACTTC. The rearrangement links TRBV28 to TRBJ2-5; D might be TRBD1 (5 bases). The CDR3 covers 16 residues. Trimming shortened V by 2 bases and J by 2 bases, and 15 bases separated the two germline ends. Germline V CDR1 and CDR2: MDHEN, SYDVKM.

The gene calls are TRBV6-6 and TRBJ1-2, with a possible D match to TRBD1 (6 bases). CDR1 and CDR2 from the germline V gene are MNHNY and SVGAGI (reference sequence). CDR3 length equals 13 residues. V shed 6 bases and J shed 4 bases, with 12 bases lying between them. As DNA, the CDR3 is TGTGCCAGCAGCCAGGACAGACTCTATGGCTACACCTTC. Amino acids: CASSQDRLYGYTF.

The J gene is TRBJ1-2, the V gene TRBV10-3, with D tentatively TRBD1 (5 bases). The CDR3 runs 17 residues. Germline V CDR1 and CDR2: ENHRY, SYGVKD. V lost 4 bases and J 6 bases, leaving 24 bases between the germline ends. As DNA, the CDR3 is TGTGCCATCAGTGGTTCGACGTCAGGGTATCCGGCGGATGGCTACACCTTC. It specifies CAISGSTSGYPADGYTF.

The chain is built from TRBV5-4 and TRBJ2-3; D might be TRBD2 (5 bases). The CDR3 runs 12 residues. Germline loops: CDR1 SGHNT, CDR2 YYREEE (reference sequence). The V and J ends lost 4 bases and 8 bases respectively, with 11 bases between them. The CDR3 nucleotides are TGTGCCAGCAGCGGTATTGAGGGTACGCAGTATTTT. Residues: CASSGIEGTQYF. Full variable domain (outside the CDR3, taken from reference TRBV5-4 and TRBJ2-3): ETGVTQSPTHLIKTRGQQVTLRCSSQSGHNTVSWYQQALGQGPQFIFQYYREEENGRGNFPPRFSGLQFPNYSSELNVNALELDDSALYLCASSGIEGTQYFGPGTRLTVL.